Below, 29 T cell receptor beta chains from the same sample are listed, as sequenced in a study of blood T cell repertoires in COVID-19. Libraries were prepared by immunoSEQ multiplex PCR; TCRdb keeps only in-frame clonotypes and omits some of them. The table has about 200,000 clones, 80% to 90% seen once. The sample taken for sequencing was peripheral blood. These receptors originate from a human donor with active or convalescent COVID-19. The donor label of this sample is uncertain.

The genes are TRBV21-1 and TRBJ1-1. TRBV21-1 is assigned pseudogene status. The CDR3 is 13 residues long. The CDR3 nucleotides are TGTGCCAGCAGCAATGAGTGGAGCAGAGAAGCTTTCTTT. It encodes CASSNEWSREAFF.

The V gene is TRBV7-8, the J gene TRBJ2-5; TRBD1 aligns across 8 bases. The junction had 11 bases not matched to a gene; V was cut back by 2 bases and J by 6 bases. The CDR3 loop spans 16 amino acids. Germline CDR1 SGHVS, CDR2 FQNEAQ. The CDR3 region is CASSLTRDRWVKTQYF. The CDR3 DNA reads TGTGCCAGCAGCTTAACCCGGGACAGGTGGGTTAAGACCCAGTACTTC. The whole variable domain, remainder taken from reference TRBV7-8 and TRBJ2-5, is GAGVSQSPRYKVAKRGQDVALRCDPISGHVSLFWYQQALGQGPEFLTYFQNEAQLDKSGLPSDRFFAERPEGSVSTLKIQRTQQEDSAVYLCASSLTRDRWVKTQYFGPGTRLLVL.

The chain couples TRBV7-2 to TRBJ2-7; 7 bases agree with TRBD2. The germline gives CDR1 SGHTA, CDR2 FQGNSA. The length of the CDR3 is 15 residues. V gave up 3 bases and J gave up 5 bases; unmatched junction bases: 10. CDR3 protein: CASSLKAGPTDEQYF. The CDR3 DNA is TGTGCCAGCAGCTTGAAAGCGGGGCCCACGGACGAGCAGTACTTC.

The chain links TRBV12-3 or TRBV12-4 to TRBJ1-5, with TRBD1 matching over 8 bases. CDR3 length: 13 amino acids. The V segment lost 5 bases and the J segment 7 bases; nucleotides outside the gene matches: 4. The CDR3 nucleotides read TGTGCCAGCAGTATGACAGGGGCCCAGCCCCAGCATTTT. Its translation: CASSMTGAQPQHF.

This sequence joins TRBV2 and TRBJ2-5, with TRBD2 matching 13 bases. The germline CDR1 and CDR2 sequences are SNHLY and FYNNEI. CDR3 size: 17 residues. The J segment lost 0 bases and the V segment lost 7 bases, leaving 8 bases of the junction unmatched. The CDR3 sequence: CASTVTSGRSYQETQYF. In DNA form, the CDR3 reads TGTGCCAGCACCGTGACTAGCGGGAGGAGCTACCAAGAGACCCAGTACTTC.

The chain has TRBV7-9 and TRBJ1-4, with a possible D match to TRBD1 (6 bases). Trimming cost V 2 bases and J 2 bases, with 12 bases left between them. The V gene's germline CDR1 is SEHNR and CDR2 FQNEAQ (reference sequence). This CDR3 contains 16 residues. CDR3 DNA: TGTGCCAGCAGCTTACGCGGGGGGCAGACTAATGAAAAACTGTTTTTT. Amino acid sequence: CASSLRGGQTNEKLFF.

This chain links TRBV30 with TRBJ1-4; TRBD1 aligns across 7 bases. J was trimmed by 4 bases and V by 2 bases; bases with no gene match: 4. Germline CDR1 GTSNPN, CDR2 SVGIG (reference sequence). CDR3 length: 14 amino acids. The CDR3 loop reads CAWSLGTVNEKLFF. The CDR3 DNA is TGTGCCTGGAGTCTCGGGACAGTTAATGAAAAACTGTTTTTT.

The chain is built from TRBV19 and TRBJ1-4; TRBD1 matches at 10 bases. The germline V gene encodes CDR1 LNHDA and CDR2 SQIVND (reference sequence). This CDR3 region has 14 residues. Trimming at V came to 8 bases and at J to 2 bases, leaving 2 bases not matched to a gene. CDR3: CASRDRGTNEKLFF. CDR3 DNA sequence: TGTGCCAGTCGGGACAGGGGCACTAATGAAAAACTGTTTTTT.

V usage is TRBV3-1 (or the pseudogene TRBV3-2) and J usage is TRBJ1-6, with 10 bases identical to TRBD1. There are 17 residues in the CDR3. The trim removed 3 bases at V and 3 bases at J, leaving 5 bases unmatched. CDR1 LGHDT and CDR2 YNNKEL come from the germline V gene (reference sequence). CDR3 coding DNA: TGTGCCAGCAGCCATACCGGGACAGGGGTCTATAATTCACCCCTCCACTTT. Protein sequence: CASSHTGTGVYNSPLHF.

The rearrangement joins TRBV5-1 to TRBJ2-1; 9 nucleotides line up with TRBD2. Looked up from germline, CDR1 is SGHRS and CDR2 is YFSETQ. This CDR3 region has 18 residues. After removal of 0 bases from V and 4 bases from J, the junction contained 11 bases not matched to a gene. The CDR3 DNA follows: TGCGCCAGCAGCTTGGAAGCGGGGGGTCCCCCGGATTACAATGAGCAGTTCTTC. Residues: CASSLEAGGPPDYNEQFF. Full variable domain (remainder filled in from reference TRBV5-1 and TRBJ2-1): KAGVTQTPRYLIKTRGQQVTLSCSPISGHRSVSWYQQTPGQGLQFLFEYFSETQRNKGNFPGRFSGRQFSNSRSEMNVSTLELGDSALYLCASSLEAGGPPDYNEQFFGPGTRLTVL.

The chain recombines TRBV25-1 with TRBJ1-5; D not resolved. Germline lookup yields CDR1 MGHDK and CDR2 SYGVNS. The CDR3 contains 13 residues. Between the trimmed V and J ends, which lost 6 bases and 8 bases, there was a span of 14 bases. For the CDR3, the DNA is TGTGCCAGCAGAGCTGGAGTCCCCGAGCCCCAGCATTTT. This translates into CASRAGVPEPQHF.

The chain has TRBV24-1 and TRBJ2-2; 8 bases agree with TRBD2. This CDR3 has 16 residues. Per the germline V gene, CDR1 is KGHDR and CDR2 is SFDVKD. The junction had 4 bases not matched to a gene; V was cut back by 1 base and J by 4 bases. CDR3 bases: TGTGCCACCAGTGATTTCGGGGGGGCCAGCACCGGGGAGCTGTTTTTT. It translates to CATSDFGGASTGELFF.

The V gene is TRBV10-3, the J gene TRBJ2-1, with TRBD1 identical over 8 bases. From germline, CDR1 is ENHRY and CDR2 SYGVKD. The CDR3 covers 14 residues. J lost 6 bases, V lost 6 bases, and 7 bases had no gene match. The CDR3 region has the DNA TGTGCCATCAGAAGTGGGACAGGCTCCAATGAGCAGTTCTTC. Protein: CAIRSGTGSNEQFF.

The count of this clone is one. This chain connects TRBV4-3 to TRBJ2-3; perhaps TRBD2 as D (5 bases). This CDR3 region has 13 residues. V was pared by 1 base and J by 6 bases, with 8 bases between. CDR1 and CDR2 (germline): LGHNA, YSLEER. The CDR3 here is CASSQAGYDTQYF. The CDR3 coding sequence is TGCGCCAGCAGCCAAGCGGGGTATGATACGCAGTATTTT.

V usage is TRBV20-1 and J usage is TRBJ2-7; 8 bases line up with TRBD2. This CDR3 has 15 amino acids. J lost 0 bases, V lost 3 bases, and 7 bases had no gene match. In germline, CDR1 is DFQATT, CDR2 SNEGSKA (reference sequence). This chain's CDR3 is CSASGGGRSSYEQYF. For the CDR3, the DNA is TGCAGTGCTAGTGGAGGCGGGAGGAGCTCCTACGAGCAGTACTTC.

This chain links TRBV29-1 with TRBJ2-3; 11 bases fit TRBD2. The CDR3 loop spans 14 amino acids. Germline lookup yields CDR1 SQVTM and CDR2 ANQGSEA. CDR3 nucleotides: TGCAGTGAGATAGCGGGGGGGCCGGCAGATACGCAGTATTTT. Translating gives CSEIAGGPADTQYF.

CDR3 DNA sequence: TGTGCCAGCAGCTATGAGGGACTAGCTGGAAACACCATATATTTT. Protein: CASSYEGLAGNTIYF. The genes are TRBV5-5 and TRBJ1-3, with D possibly being TRBD1 (5 bases). Germline V gene sequence: CDR1 SGHKS, CDR2 YYEKEE (reference sequence). The CDR3 totals 15 residues. The V end was cut by 3 bases, the J end by 2 bases, with 12 bases between. The entire variable domain, with the rest obtained from reference TRBV5-5 and TRBJ1-3, is as follows: DAGVTQSPTHLIKTRGQQVTLRCSPISGHKSVSWYQQVLGQGPQFIFQYYEKEERGRGNFPDRFSARQFPNYSSELNVNALLLGDSALYLCASSYEGLAGNTIYFGEGSWLTVV.

The chain has TRBV28 and TRBJ2-3; possibly TRBD2 for D (6 bases). Trimming stripped 2 bases from V and 1 base from J, with 16 bases between. CDR1 is MDHEN, CDR2 SYDVKM, per germline. The CDR3 extends over 17 amino acids. Written as DNA, the CDR3 is TGTGCCAGCAGTTTAGATGAGGTAGCGGAGGGCACAGATACGCAGTATTTT. It translates to CASSLDEVAEGTDTQYF.

The chain uses TRBV7-2 and TRBJ2-2, with a tentative D call TRBD1 (6 bases). CDR1 and CDR2 from the germline V gene are SGHTA and FQGNSA. The ends were cut back, 2 bases at V and 6 bases at J, with 7 bases in the middle. The CDR3 is 13 residues long. The CDR3 DNA sequence: TGTGCCAGCAGCTTATGGGGGCCCGGGGAGCTGTTTTTT. This encodes CASSLWGPGELFF. Combining the CDR3 with reference TRBV7-2 and TRBJ2-2 gives the whole variable domain GAGVSQSPSNKVTEKGKDVELRCDPISGHTALYWYRQSLGQGLEFLIYFQGNSAPDKSGLPSDRFSAERTGGSVSTLTIQRTQQEDSAVYLCASSLWGPGELFFGEGSRLTVL.

Of note for this clone: A junction end diverges from the germline sequence, so it may reflect a read error. The V call is TRBV7-7, the J call TRBJ2-1, with 8 bases identical to TRBD1. CDR1 SSHAT and CDR2 FNYEAQ come from the germline V gene (reference sequence). This CDR3 comprises 15 residues. For the CDR3, the DNA is TGTGCTAGCAGCTTATGTGACAGGGGTAGCGATGAGCAGTTCTTC. It translates to CASSLCDRGSDEQFF.

The chain uses TRBV19 and TRBJ2-7; 9 positions agree with TRBD1. The V gene end was trimmed by 3 bases and the J gene end by 2 bases; junction bases not matched to a gene: 5. This CDR3 contains 15 residues. Germline V gene lookup returns CDR1 LNHDA and CDR2 SQIVND (reference sequence). The CDR3 loop reads CASSITGGRAYEQYF. The CDR3, as DNA: TGTGCCAGTAGTATCACAGGGGGCCGTGCCTACGAGCAGTACTTC.

The gene calls are TRBV10-3 and TRBJ2-3; D is uncertain. The CDR3 extends over 12 amino acids. Germline V lookup: CDR1 ENHRY, CDR2 SYGVKD. Trimming took 10 bases from V and 8 from J, leaving 16 bases between them. The CDR3 region is CATSLQTGTQYF. Here the CDR3 DNA reads TGTGCCACATCCTTACAAACGGGTACGCAGTATTTT.

The rearrangement joins TRBV10-3 to TRBJ2-2; 9 bases match TRBD2. This CDR3 region has 13 residues. V lost 11 bases to trimming and J lost 4 bases; unmatched junction nucleotides: 5. Germline V gives CDR1 ENHRY, CDR2 SYGVKD. The CDR3 region has the DNA TGTGCCCTTAGCGGGGGCCTCACCGGGGAGCTGTTTTTT. Its translation: CALSGGLTGELFF.

This sequence joins TRBV18 and TRBJ2-1; D is possibly TRBD2 (5 bases). CDR3 length: 16 amino acids. Germline lookup yields CDR1 KGHSH and CDR2 LQKENI. V lost 3 bases, J lost 4 bases, and 16 bases lay in between. As DNA, the CDR3 is TGTGCCAGCTCACCGCTAGCTGGCGACAAATACAATGAGCAGTTCTTC. This codes for CASSPLAGDKYNEQFF.

This chain joins TRBV18 and TRBJ2-7, with 10 nucleotides matching TRBD1. Germline loops: CDR1 KGHSH, CDR2 LQKENI. With V trimmed by 3 bases and J by 5 bases, 7 bases remained unmatched. This CDR3 comprises 15 residues. CDR3 DNA sequence: TGTGCCAGCTCACCCTTCGAGACAGGGGGCGACGAGCAGTACTTC. Translated, it gives CASSPFETGGDEQYF.

The genes are TRBV2 and TRBJ2-3; 9 positions match TRBD2. Trimming at V came to 7 bases and at J to 3 bases, leaving 8 bases not matched to a gene. Germline V CDR1 and CDR2: SNHLY, FYNNEI. This CDR3 is built from 15 residues. In DNA, the CDR3 is TGTGCCAGCACCCAAGAGCGGGAGGAGACAGATACGCAGTATTTT. Translated, it gives CASTQEREETDTQYF. Variable domain in full (rest from reference TRBV2 and TRBJ2-3): EPEVTQTPSHQVTQMGQEVILRCVPISNHLYFYWYRQILGQKVEFLVSFYNNEISEKSEIFDDQFSVERPDGSNFTLKIRSTKLEDSAMYFCASTQEREETDTQYFGPGTRLTVL.

The chain joins TRBV28 to TRBJ1-5; D is undetermined. CDR3 length: 13 amino acids. Germline values: CDR1 MDHEN, CDR2 SYDVKM. The germline V and J ends were trimmed by 6 bases and 4 bases, with 10 bases remaining between them. The CDR3 sequence is CASRGGLNQPQHF. DNA for the CDR3: TGTGCCAGCAGGGGCGGGCTTAATCAGCCCCAGCATTTT.

V is TRBV2 and J is TRBJ2-3; D might be TRBD2 (6 bases). Deletions cut 2 bases from V and 0 bases from J, with 15 bases between. CDR3 length: 17 amino acids. Germline V gene data show CDR1 as SNHLY and CDR2 as FYNNEI. The CDR3 is CASSELRRGSSTDTQYF. The CDR3 DNA sequence: TGTGCCAGCAGTGAACTTAGGCGGGGTTCTAGCACAGATACGCAGTATTTT.

CDR3 sequence reads: CASWTVGNEQFF. CDR3 nucleotides: TGTGCCAGCTGGACTGTTGGCAATGAGCAGTTCTTC. V is TRBV2 and J is TRBJ2-1; D may be TRBD2 (5 bases). Germline V gene data show CDR1 as SNHLY and CDR2 as FYNNEI. CDR3 length equals 12 residues. Deletions cut 8 bases from V and 6 bases from J, with 11 bases between.